This T cell receptor (beta chain) was observed in a study of cytomegalovirus exposure and HLA in healthy donors. Unrecorded immune exposures were likely, despite nominal health at sampling. The PCR contained 60 Vbeta and 13 Jbeta primers. The repertoire was sequenced with immunoSEQ multiplex PCR; TCRdb's copy has only in-frame clones and lacks some. This sample has roughly 250,000 clones; about 80% occur once, and the top ten carry 0.3%. Broader study findings: With further analysis later on, most CMV-associated TCR beta chains appeared HLA-restricted. Earlier analysis found most TCR beta V segments productive about 90% or about 30% of the time. Most subjects had HLA-A and HLA-B alleles reportedly predicted accurately by TCR beta sequences.

V lost 8 bases and J 8 bases, leaving 10 bases between the germline ends. The CDR3 runs 12 residues. Germline CDR1 LNHDA, CDR2 SQIVND (reference sequence). This clone occurred a few times. Its antigen is as yet unknown. The sequenced sample was PBMCs. The source is a girl aged 2-15 years in good health and CMV-seronegative. The rearrangement links TRBV19 to TRBJ1-6; D is perhaps TRBD1 (6 bases). CDR3 protein: CASRDMDSPLHF. The DNA of the CDR3 is TGTGCCAGTCGGGACATGGATTCACCCCTCCACTTT.